The 25 T cell receptor beta chains given below trace back to one sample, sequenced in a study of blood T cells in healthy people across ages. It was with a sample-barcoded 5' primer and a J-beta primer mix that a second PCR of roughly 6 to 12 cycles was run. TCRdb ran MiXCR on the 5' RACE reads and lists one entry per CDR3 protein. In the table there are fewer than 1,200,000 distinct CDR3 sequences, less than 25% of which are singletons. These data also formed part of another study, on T cells of mothers and their children.

The material sequenced was blood. These receptors originate from a girl aged 2 to 10 in good health.

This clonotype came up a few times. The chain links TRBV28 to TRBJ2-5, with D uncertain. The CDR3 is 15 residues long. Germline lookup yields CDR1 MDHEN and CDR2 SYDVKM. V was cut by 2 bases and J by 5 bases, with 15 bases left in between. CDR3 sequence reads: CASSLKTLLRETQYF. The CDR3 nucleotides read TGTGCCAGCAGTTTAAAGACACTCCTGAGGGAGACCCAGTACTTC.

The chain employs TRBV20-1 and TRBJ2-5, with a possible D match to TRBD1 (6 bases). The V gene's germline CDR1 is DFQATT and CDR2 SNEGSKA (reference sequence). V shed 5 bases and J shed 1 base, with 11 bases lying between them. CDR3 length equals 13 residues. CDR3 protein: CSALRDTQETQYF. The CDR3 DNA is TGCAGTGCTCTACGGGACACCCAAGAGACCCAGTACTTC.

The chain couples TRBV7-8 to TRBJ2-2; weak D call: TRBD1 (5 bases). Germline CDR1 and CDR2: SGHVS and FQNEAQ. V was shortened by 5 bases and J by 5 bases, with 12 bases between the two germline ends. This CDR3 has 14 amino acids. CDR3 nucleotides: TGTGCCAGCAGCGCACCCCACAGGACCGGGGAGCTGTTTTTT. It codes for CASSAPHRTGELFF.

The chain has TRBV11-2 and TRBJ2-4; D gene uncertain. The V gene lost 5 bases and the J gene lost 5 bases, with 10 bases spanning the gap. Germline V CDR1 and CDR2: SGHAT, FQNNGV. This CDR3 region has 13 residues. The CDR3 sequence is CASSGTLENIQYF. The CDR3 bases are TGTGCCAGCAGCGGAACCTTAGAAAACATTCAGTACTTC.

This chain joins TRBV9 and TRBJ2-3; 9 nucleotides align to TRBD1. The CDR3 is 14 amino acids. Germline values: CDR1 SGDLS, CDR2 YYNGEE. After removal of 4 bases from V and 4 bases from J, the junction contained 4 bases not matched to a gene. The DNA of the CDR3 is TGTGCCAGCAGCACTACAGGGGGCGCAGATACGCAGTATTTT. Protein: CASSTTGGADTQYF.

A few counts support this clonotype. The J gene is TRBJ2-5, the V gene TRBV7-9, with D possibly being TRBD2 (6 bases). The CDR3 contains 17 residues. CDR1 is SEHNR and CDR2 is FQNEAQ in the germline V gene (reference sequence). V dropped 3 bases and J dropped 4 bases, with 21 bases sitting between them. The CDR3 loop reads CASSLGWSGGDGETQYF. The CDR3 DNA reads TGTGCCAGCAGCTTGGGGTGGTCCGGGGGTGATGGAGAGACCCAGTACTTC. Together with reference TRBV7-9 and TRBJ2-5, the CDR3 gives the full variable domain: DTGVSQNPRHKITKRGQNVTFRCDPISEHNRLYWYRQTLGQGPEFLTYFQNEAQLEKSRLLSDRFSAERPKGSFSTLEIQRTEQGDSAMYLCASSLGWSGGDGETQYFGPGTRLLVL.

The J gene is TRBJ1-4, the V gene TRBV4-1; D unclear. V shed 1 base and J shed 8 bases, with 8 bases lying between them. CDR1 is MGHRA, CDR2 YSYEKL, per germline. This CDR3 is built from 13 residues. This chain's CDR3 is CASSQVVGEKLFF. CDR3 nucleotides: TGCGCCAGCAGCCAAGTGGTGGGGGAAAAACTGTTTTTT.

The chain joins TRBV28 to TRBJ2-2; no clear D gene. Trimming stripped 5 bases from V and 3 bases from J, with 7 bases between. The CDR3 contains 13 residues. Germline V gene lookup returns CDR1 MDHEN and CDR2 SYDVKM. CDR3 nucleotide sequence: TGTGCCAGCAGTAACCGTTACACCGGGGAGCTGTTTTTT. Its translation is CASSNRYTGELFF. Full variable domain (missing parts from reference TRBV28 and TRBJ2-2): DVKVTQSSRYLVKRTGEKVFLECVQDMDHENMFWYRQDPGLGLRLIYFSYDVKMKEKGDIPEGYSVSREKKERFSLILESASTNQTSMYLCASSNRYTGELFFGEGSRLTVL.

The J gene is TRBJ2-3, the V gene TRBV20-1; 8 bases fit TRBD2. Germline lookup yields CDR1 DFQATT and CDR2 SNEGSKA (reference sequence). Trimming removed 1 base from V and 1 base from J; junction bases left unmatched: 7. This CDR3 is built from 16 residues. The chain's CDR3 is CSARGHPSGRTDTQYF. In DNA, the CDR3 is TGCAGTGCTAGAGGGCATCCTAGCGGGCGCACAGATACGCAGTATTTT.

This clonotype has a handful of counts. J is TRBJ2-1 and V is TRBV3-1; TRBD2 is a possible D gene (6 bases). Trimming removed 0 bases at V and 15 bases at J, with 18 bases between. The CDR3 is 14 amino acids. Germline lookup yields CDR1 LGHDT and CDR2 YNNKEL (reference sequence). CDR3 bases: TGTGCCAGCAGCCAAGACGTTGAGACGGGACTCCTGTTCTTC. It is translated as CASSQDVETGLLFF.

This clonotype was seen more than once but under ten times. The J gene is TRBJ2-1, the V gene TRBV4-2, with 7 bases that match TRBD2. Per the germline V gene, CDR1 is LGHNA and CDR2 is YNFKEQ. Trimming took 1 base from V and 10 from J; bases not matched to a gene: 4. This CDR3 comprises 13 residues. The CDR3 DNA follows: TGTGCCAGCAGCCAAGCGGGCGGGAGCGAGCAGTTCTTC. Its translation is CASSQAGGSEQFF.

The chain joins TRBV4-1 to TRBJ2-5; D is undetermined. Judging by the DNA end, TRBJ2-1 fits better; the J call may be wrong. From germline, CDR1 is MGHRA and CDR2 YSYEKL. The CDR3 is 15 amino acids. The CDR3 sequence: CASSQDRNLNNEQFF. The CDR3 region has the DNA TGCGCCAGCAGCCAAGATCGAAATCTTAACAATGAGCAGTTCTTC.

There are a few counts of this clonotype. The chain is built from TRBV29-1 and TRBJ1-2; no reliable D call. Germline V gives CDR1 SQVTM, CDR2 ANQGSEA. The CDR3 loop spans 11 amino acids. V lost 6 bases and J lost 9, with 14 bases in between. Here the CDR3 reads CSVPGRESYTF. The DNA of the CDR3 is TGCAGCGTCCCCGGACGAGAGAGCTACACCTTC. Based on the CDR3 plus reference TRBV29-1 and TRBJ1-2, the full variable domain is SAVISQKPSRDICQRGTSLTIQCQVDSQVTMMFWYRQQPGQSLTLIATANQGSEATYESGFVIDKFPISRPNLTFSTLTVSNMSPEDSSIYLCSVPGRESYTFGSGTRLTVV.

V is TRBV5-1 and J is TRBJ2-5; D uncertain. Trimming shortened V by 1 base and J by 5 bases, and 15 bases separated the two germline ends. Germline V CDR1 and CDR2: SGHRS, YFSETQ. This CDR3 comprises 15 residues. The CDR3 loop is CASSLNYSPDETQYF. CDR3 nucleotide sequence: TGCGCCAGCAGCTTGAACTACAGCCCGGATGAGACCCAGTACTTC.

The rearrangement uses TRBV20-1 and TRBJ1-5; TRBD1 agrees at 9 bases. J was trimmed by 3 bases and V by 1 base; bases with no gene match: 10. The CDR3 is 17 amino acids. Germline lookup yields CDR1 DFQATT and CDR2 SNEGSKA (reference sequence). The CDR3, as DNA: TGCAGTGCTAGAGTAGGGGGCGGACAGGGGTCCAATCAGCCCCAGCATTTT. This gives the protein CSARVGGGQGSNQPQHF.

Comment on this clonotype: It may be a read error: a sequence one base away is much more abundant. This chain connects TRBV3-1 to TRBJ2-3; D is possibly TRBD2 (5 bases). The CDR3 is 14 residues long. The germline V gene has CDR1 LGHDT and CDR2 YNNKEL (reference sequence). CDR3 in DNA: TGTGCCAGCAGCCTAGCGTCTAGCACAGATACGCGGTATTTT. Protein: CASSLASSTDTRYF.

This clonotype showed up just a few times. The chain uses TRBV28 and TRBJ2-5; D call uncertain. The CDR3 is 16 amino acids. Trimming pared 1 base from V and 3 bases from J, leaving 15 bases between. Germline V lookup: CDR1 MDHEN, CDR2 SYDVKM. The CDR3 region is CASSLSTGHSKETQYF. The CDR3 coding sequence is TGTGCCAGCAGTTTATCTACCGGGCACTCCAAAGAGACCCAGTACTTC.

V gene TRBV4-3 combines with J gene TRBJ1-1; D is undetermined. The V end lost 0 bases, the J end lost 5 bases, and 13 bases lay between the germline ends. Germline values: CDR1 LGHNA, CDR2 YSLEER. The CDR3 extends over 15 amino acids. CDR3 sequence reads: CASSQDSDMPTEAFF. The CDR3 DNA reads TGCGCCAGCAGCCAAGACAGCGACATGCCTACTGAAGCTTTCTTT.

The chain employs TRBV4-2 and TRBJ1-4; 7 bases are a match to TRBD1. V lost 6 bases, J lost 5 bases, and 6 bases stayed unmatched. CDR1 and CDR2 from the germline V gene are LGHNA and YNFKEQ. This CDR3 has 14 amino acids. The chain's CDR3 is CASSWDSPNEKLFF. In nucleotides, the CDR3 is TGTGCCAGCAGTTGGGACAGCCCAAATGAAAAACTGTTTTTT.

This clonotype occurred a few times. This chain links TRBV7-9 with TRBJ2-6, with D unresolved. This CDR3 spans 17 amino acids. Trimming took 6 bases from V and 1 from J, leaving 16 bases between them. Germline V gives CDR1 SEHNR, CDR2 FQNEAQ (reference sequence). The CDR3 DNA follows: TGTGCCAGCAGTCGCAGATCAGAAACTTCTGGGGCCAACGTCCTGACTTTC. This codes for CASSRRSETSGANVLTF.

On this clonotype: Mismatch with germline at one junction end may stem from a read error. The chain is built from TRBV4-3 and TRBJ1-2; D remains ambiguous. Germline V gene lookup returns CDR1 LGHNA and CDR2 YSLEER. The CDR3 is 13 residues long. The CDR3 DNA follows: TGCGCCAGCAGCCAAGAACTGCGGCAGGTTCCCTTCTTC. Translation: CASSQELRQVPFF.

This sequence joins TRBV29-1 and TRBJ1-2, with D possibly being TRBD1 (6 bases). V shed 6 bases and J shed 8 bases, with 19 bases lying between them. The germline V gene encodes CDR1 SQVTM and CDR2 ANQGSEA. CDR3 length equals 13 residues. In DNA, the CDR3 is TGCAGCGTCCTAGTGGGGGGGCGTGGCGGCTACACCTTC. As protein: CSVLVGGRGGYTF.

This chain joins TRBV29-1 and TRBJ2-7, with 7 bases matching TRBD1. This CDR3 has 12 amino acids. Trimming cost V 8 bases and J 3 bases; bases outside gene matches: 7. CDR1 SQVTM and CDR2 ANQGSEA come from the germline V gene. The CDR3 is CSTTTGDYEQYF. The DNA of the CDR3 is TGCAGCACGACCACAGGGGACTACGAGCAGTACTTC.

This sequence joins TRBV28 and TRBJ2-5; D not certain. V lost 3 bases and J 5 bases, leaving 13 bases between the germline ends. This CDR3 has 14 amino acids. CDR1 and CDR2 (germline): MDHEN, SYDVKM. CDR3 nucleotides: TGTGCCAGCAGTTTTACGCAGCTTGGGGAGACCCAGTACTTC. It yields the protein CASSFTQLGETQYF.

Concerning this clonotype: A read error may account for a junction end that differs from germline. This rearrangement joins TRBV6-1 to TRBJ2-6, with a weak D call TRBD1 (5 bases). The CDR3 has 17 residues. The V gene's germline CDR1 is MNHNS and CDR2 SASEGT. The CDR3 DNA follows: TGTGCCAGCAGCAAACTCCCTTCGTCCTCTGGGGCCAACGACCTGACTTTC. Translated: CASSKLPSSSGANDLTF.